This T cell receptor (beta chain) was captured in a study of molecular identifiers for immune sequencing clone quantification. The CDR3 runs 16 residues. Trimming removed 1 base from V and 5 bases from J; junction bases left unmatched: 4. CDR1 is MGHRA and CDR2 is YSYEKL in the germline V gene. This clonotype was detected only a few times. As CD8+CD4-CCR7+CD45RA+ cells, naive CD8 T cells were sorted. Listed TCR primers and previously described methods were used for bulk TCR libraries. Via MiXCR, TCRdb re-called the PCR reads, giving one row per CDR3 protein. The sample has roughly 630,000 distinct CDR3 sequences, around 25% seen once.

The source material was naive CD8+ T cells from blood, with Jurkat cell RNA spiked in. Stated subset: FACS-sorted CD8+CD4-CCR7+CD45RA+ naive T cells. The chain joins TRBV4-1 to TRBJ2-7, with 14 bases fitting TRBD2. This clonotype was obtained from a human donor in good health. Some libraries in this study had Jurkat cell RNA spiked in. The CDR3: CASSQGTSGGIHEQYF. The CDR3 bases are TGCGCCAGCAGCCAAGGGACTAGCGGGGGGATTCACGAGCAGTACTTC.